The 3 T cell receptor beta chains reported below all come from one sample, sequenced in a study of memory CD4+ T cells and cytomegalovirus serostatus. Method: immunoSEQ multiplex PCR; TCRdb's copy keeps in-frame clones and lacks some. The table lists 40,000 to 55,000 clones, 70% to 85% of them singletons. The sort gate was single viable CD3+CD4+CD8-CD45RO+ cells for memory CD4+ T cells. Sequencing input: memory CD4+ T cells from blood. These receptors were taken from an adult in good health and CMV-seronegative.

This clone was seen only a few times. V gene TRBV10-3 combines with J gene TRBJ2-6; the D is unclear. Germline assignment: CDR1 ENHRY and CDR2 SYGVKD. The CDR3 length is 16 residues. The ends were cut back, 4 bases at V and 0 bases at J, with 10 bases in the middle. CDR3 region: CAISGLLNSGANVLTF. In DNA, the CDR3 is TGTGCCATCAGTGGGCTTCTAAACTCTGGGGCCAACGTCCTGACTTTC.

The gene calls are TRBV2 and TRBJ2-7; D is ambiguous. The CDR3 is 14 amino acids. Germline V gives CDR1 SNHLY, CDR2 FYNNEI. V lost 2 bases and J 7 bases, leaving 15 bases between the germline ends. CDR3 coding DNA: TGTGCCAGCAGTGAATCCAGGACCGTAAAGGAGCAGTACTTC. Translating gives CASSESRTVKEQYF.

This chain uses TRBV6-1 with TRBJ1-3; a weak D match, TRBD1 (5 bases). The CDR3 contains 14 residues. V lost 4 bases and J lost 3, with 10 bases in between. CDR1 is MNHNS, CDR2 SASEGT, per germline. DNA for the CDR3: TGTGCCAGCAGTGCCGGGGGGAATGGAAACACCATATATTTT. Protein: CASSAGGNGNTIYF.